Sequencing of this T cell receptor (beta chain) was carried out in a study of prognosis after radiotherapy for stage I lung cancer. Template was genomic DNA; TCR beta CDR3 amplified in two multiplex PCR rounds. First-round PCR, the initial amplification, used primers specific to each TRBV and TRBJ gene. A single record per CDR3 protein comes from TCRdb applying MiXCR to the multiplex PCR reads. The sample consists of tens of thousands of distinct CDR3 sequences, more than 20% of them appearing once. Concerning this clonotype: A single base separates this from a much larger clone, so it may be a read error.

The CDR3 covers 16 residues. Germline assignment: CDR1 ENHRY and CDR2 SYGVKD. V gave up 3 bases and J gave up 1 base; unmatched junction bases: 9. Specimen: PBMCs, collected before or after stereotactic body radiation therapy (not recorded which). The J gene is TRBJ2-7, the V gene TRBV10-3; 7 bases fit TRBD1. This clonotype originated in a donor of 50 years or more with non-small cell lung cancer. Here the CDR3 reads CAISDSMGQPSYEQYF. CDR3 coding DNA: TGTGCCATCAGTGATTCAATGGGACAGCCTTCCTACGAGCAGTACTTC.